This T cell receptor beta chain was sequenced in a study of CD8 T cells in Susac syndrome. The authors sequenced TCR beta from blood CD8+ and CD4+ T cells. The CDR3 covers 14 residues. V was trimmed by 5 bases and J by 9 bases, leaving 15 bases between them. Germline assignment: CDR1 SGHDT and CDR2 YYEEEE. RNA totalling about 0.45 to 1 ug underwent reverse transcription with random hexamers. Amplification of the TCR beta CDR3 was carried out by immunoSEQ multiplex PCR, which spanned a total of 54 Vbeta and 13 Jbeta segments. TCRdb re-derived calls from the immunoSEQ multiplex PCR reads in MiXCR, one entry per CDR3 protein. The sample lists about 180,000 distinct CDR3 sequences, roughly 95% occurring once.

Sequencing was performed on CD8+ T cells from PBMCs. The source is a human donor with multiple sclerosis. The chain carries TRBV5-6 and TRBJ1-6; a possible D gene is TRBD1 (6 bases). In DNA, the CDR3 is TGTGCCAGCAGAGATACAGGGCTGGGTTCACCCCTCCACTTT. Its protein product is CASRDTGLGSPLHF.